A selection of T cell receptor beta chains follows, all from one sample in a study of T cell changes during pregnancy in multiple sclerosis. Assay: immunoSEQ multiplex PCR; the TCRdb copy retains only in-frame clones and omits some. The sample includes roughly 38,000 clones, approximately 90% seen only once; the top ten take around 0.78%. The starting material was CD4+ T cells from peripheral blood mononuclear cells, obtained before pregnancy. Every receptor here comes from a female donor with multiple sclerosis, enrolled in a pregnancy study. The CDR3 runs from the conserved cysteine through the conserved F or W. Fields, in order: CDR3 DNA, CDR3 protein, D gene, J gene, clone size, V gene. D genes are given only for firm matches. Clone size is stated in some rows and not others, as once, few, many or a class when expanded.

CDR3 DNA: TGTGCCAGCGTGGGCCGAAACACCGGGGAGCTGTTTTTT
CDR3 protein: CASVGRNTGELFF
D gene: .
J gene: TRBJ2-2
clone size: .
V gene: TRBV28

CDR3 DNA: TGTGCCAGCAGTTACTCTACAGGGGGCTCCTACGAGCAGTACTTC
CDR3 protein: CASSYSTGGSYEQYF
D gene: TRBD1
J gene: TRBJ2-7
clone size: .
V gene: TRBV6-5

CDR3 DNA: TGTGCCACCAGCATTGGGGGCAGGGGGGCGCACAATGAGCAGTTCTTC
CDR3 protein: CATSIGGRGAHNEQFF
D gene: .
J gene: TRBJ2-1
clone size: .
V gene: TRBV15

CDR3 DNA: TGTGCCAGCAGCCAAGGTGGGAGGGCCGGGGTAGACGAGCAGTACTTC
CDR3 protein: CASSQGGRAGVDEQYF
D gene: TRBD2
J gene: TRBJ2-7
clone size: .
V gene: TRBV4-2

CDR3 DNA: TGTGCCAGCCAAGAAGGGCGGGGGAGTGAAAAACTGTTTTTT
CDR3 protein: CASQEGRGSEKLFF
D gene: .
J gene: TRBJ1-4
clone size: .
V gene: TRBV28

CDR3 DNA: TGTGCCATCAGTGAACCGGAAACAGGGGGCGGGGAGACCCAGTACTTC
CDR3 protein: CAISEPETGGGETQYF
D gene: TRBD1
J gene: TRBJ2-5
clone size: .
V gene: TRBV10-3

CDR3 DNA: TGTGCCAGCAGCTTAGCGGCAGGGAAATCCTACAATGAGCAGTTCTTC
CDR3 protein: CASSLAAGKSYNEQFF
D gene: .
J gene: TRBJ2-1
clone size: .
V gene: TRBV7-2

CDR3 DNA: TGTGCCAGCAGCTTGACCAGGGACAATCAGCCCCAGCATTTT
CDR3 protein: CASSLTRDNQPQHF
D gene: .
J gene: TRBJ1-5
clone size: .
V gene: TRBV5-6

CDR3 DNA: TGTGCCAGCAGCTTGGCCGGACTAGCGGGACGTGCGTTCTTC
CDR3 protein: CASSLAGLAGRAFF
D gene: TRBD2
J gene: TRBJ2-1
clone size: .
V gene: TRBV5-5

CDR3 DNA: TGTGCCAGCAGATCTGACAGGGGCGGTTACAGCGGGGAGCTGTTTTTT
CDR3 protein: CASRSDRGGYSGELFF
D gene: TRBD1
J gene: TRBJ2-2
clone size: .
V gene: TRBV28

CDR3 DNA: TGTGCCAGCAGCCCTTTAGCGGGAGGGGGTAGCTCCTACAATGAGCAGTTCTTC
CDR3 protein: CASSPLAGGGSSYNEQFF
D gene: TRBD2
J gene: TRBJ2-1
clone size: .
V gene: TRBV7-6

CDR3 DNA: TGTGCCAGTACCAGCGGCTACGAGCAGTACTTC
CDR3 protein: CASTSGYEQYF
D gene: .
J gene: TRBJ2-7
clone size: .
V gene: TRBV19

CDR3 DNA: TGTGCCAGCGTCGGAGGGGGCCAGCGAGCTAACTATGGCTACACCTTC
CDR3 protein: CASVGGGQRANYGYTF
D gene: TRBD1
J gene: TRBJ1-2
clone size: .
V gene: TRBV11-3

CDR3 DNA: TGTGCCAGCAGTTACGACTCCACAAATGAAGGAAACACCATATATTTT
CDR3 protein: CASSYDSTNEGNTIYF
D gene: .
J gene: TRBJ1-3
clone size: .
V gene: TRBV6-5

CDR3 DNA: TGTGCCATCAAGGAGACTAGCGTTAGCACAGATACGCAGTATTTT
CDR3 protein: CAIKETSVSTDTQYF
D gene: TRBD2
J gene: TRBJ2-3
clone size: .
V gene: TRBV10-3

CDR3 DNA: TGTGCCAGTAGCCAGGGCTATAGCAATCAGCCCCAGCATTTT
CDR3 protein: CASSQGYSNQPQHF
D gene: .
J gene: TRBJ1-5
clone size: .
V gene: TRBV19

CDR3 DNA: TGTGCCAGCAGGACAGGGGCTGTATATGGCTACACCTTC
CDR3 protein: CASRTGAVYGYTF
D gene: TRBD1
J gene: TRBJ1-2
clone size: .
V gene: TRBV28

CDR3 DNA: TGCAGCGCCGGACTAGCCGCAGATACGCAGTATTTT
CDR3 protein: CSAGLAADTQYF
D gene: TRBD2
J gene: TRBJ2-3
clone size: once
V gene: TRBV29-1

CDR3 DNA: TGTGCCTGGAGTGGACAGGCCTATAATTCACCCCTCCACTTT
CDR3 protein: CAWSGQAYNSPLHF
D gene: .
J gene: TRBJ1-6
clone size: .
V gene: TRBV30